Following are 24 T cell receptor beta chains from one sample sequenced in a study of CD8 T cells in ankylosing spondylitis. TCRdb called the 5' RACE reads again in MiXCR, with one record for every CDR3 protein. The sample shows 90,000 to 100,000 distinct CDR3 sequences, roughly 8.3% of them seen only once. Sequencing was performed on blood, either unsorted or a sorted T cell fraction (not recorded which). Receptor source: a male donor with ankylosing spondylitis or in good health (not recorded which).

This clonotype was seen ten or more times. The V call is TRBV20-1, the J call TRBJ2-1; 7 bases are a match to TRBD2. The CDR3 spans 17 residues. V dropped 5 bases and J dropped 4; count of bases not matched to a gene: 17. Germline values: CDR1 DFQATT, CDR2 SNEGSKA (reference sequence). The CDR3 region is CSAPKRDAFVMYNEQFF. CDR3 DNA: TGCAGTGCTCCCAAGCGGGACGCCTTCGTCATGTACAATGAGCAGTTCTTC.

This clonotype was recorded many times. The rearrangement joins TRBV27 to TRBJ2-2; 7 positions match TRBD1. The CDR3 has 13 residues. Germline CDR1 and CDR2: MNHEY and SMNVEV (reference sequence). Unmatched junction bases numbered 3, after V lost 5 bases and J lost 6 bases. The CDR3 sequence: CASSNRGAGELFF. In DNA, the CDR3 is TGTGCCAGCAGTAACAGGGGAGCCGGGGAGCTGTTTTTT.

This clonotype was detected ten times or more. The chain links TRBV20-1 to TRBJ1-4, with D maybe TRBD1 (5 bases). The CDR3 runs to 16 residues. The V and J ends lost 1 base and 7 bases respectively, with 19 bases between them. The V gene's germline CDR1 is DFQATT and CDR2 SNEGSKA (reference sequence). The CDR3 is CSARAEGTGAGEKLFF. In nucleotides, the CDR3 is TGCAGTGCTAGAGCCGAGGGGACCGGCGCAGGTGAAAAACTGTTTTTT.

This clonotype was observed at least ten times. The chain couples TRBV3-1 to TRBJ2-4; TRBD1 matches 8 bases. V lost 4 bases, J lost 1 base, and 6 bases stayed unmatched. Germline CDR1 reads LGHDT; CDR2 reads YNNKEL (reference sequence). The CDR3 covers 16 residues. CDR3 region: CASSPQGAPAKNIQYF. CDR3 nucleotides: TGTGCCAGCAGCCCGCAGGGGGCTCCGGCCAAAAACATTCAGTACTTC. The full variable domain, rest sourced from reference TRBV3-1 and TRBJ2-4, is DTAVSQTPKYLVTQMGNDKSIKCEQNLGHDTMYWYKQDSKKFLKIMFSYNNKELIINETVPNRFSPKSPDKAHLNLHINSLELGDSAVYFCASSPQGAPAKNIQYFGAGTRLSVL.

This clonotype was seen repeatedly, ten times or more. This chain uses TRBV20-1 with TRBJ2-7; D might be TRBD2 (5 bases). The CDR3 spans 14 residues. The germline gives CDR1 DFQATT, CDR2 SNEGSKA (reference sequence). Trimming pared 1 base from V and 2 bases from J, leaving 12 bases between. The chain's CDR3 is CSARGPGNAYEQYF. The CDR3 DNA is TGCAGTGCTAGAGGTCCCGGGAATGCCTACGAGCAGTACTTC.

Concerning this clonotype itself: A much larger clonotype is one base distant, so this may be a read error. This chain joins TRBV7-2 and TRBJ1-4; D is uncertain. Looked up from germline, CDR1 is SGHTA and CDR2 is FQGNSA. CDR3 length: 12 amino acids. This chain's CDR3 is CVSSPMEGKLFF. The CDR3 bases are TGTGTCAGCAGCCCGATGGAGGGTAAACTGTTTTTT. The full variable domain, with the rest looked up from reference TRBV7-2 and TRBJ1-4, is GAGVSQSPSNKVTEKGKDVELRCDPISGHTALYWYRQSLGQGLEFLIYFQGNSAPDKSGLPSDRFSAERTGGSVSTLTIQRTQQEDSAVYLCVSSPMEGKLFFGSGTQLSVL.

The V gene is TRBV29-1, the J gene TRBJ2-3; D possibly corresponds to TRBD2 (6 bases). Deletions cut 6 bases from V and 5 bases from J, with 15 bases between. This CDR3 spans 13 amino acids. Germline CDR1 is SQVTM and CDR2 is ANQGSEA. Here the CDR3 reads CSVGAGGGDTQYF. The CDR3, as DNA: TGCAGCGTCGGAGCGGGTGGGGGAGATACGCAGTATTTT.

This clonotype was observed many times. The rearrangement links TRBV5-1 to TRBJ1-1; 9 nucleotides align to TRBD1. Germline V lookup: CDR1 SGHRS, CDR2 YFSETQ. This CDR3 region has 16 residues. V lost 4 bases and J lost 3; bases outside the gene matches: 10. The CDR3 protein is CASSRSTGGSDTEAFF. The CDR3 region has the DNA TGCGCCAGCAGCCGTTCGACAGGGGGTTCGGACACTGAAGCTTTCTTT.

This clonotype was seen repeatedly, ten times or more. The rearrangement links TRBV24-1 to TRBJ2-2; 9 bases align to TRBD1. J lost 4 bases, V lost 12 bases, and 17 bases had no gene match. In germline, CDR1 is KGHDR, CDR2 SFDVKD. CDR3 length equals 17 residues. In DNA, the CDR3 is TGTGCCGGTCGGGACAGGGATTTGAAATGGAGCACCGGGGAGCTGTTTTTT. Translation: CAGRDRDLKWSTGELFF.

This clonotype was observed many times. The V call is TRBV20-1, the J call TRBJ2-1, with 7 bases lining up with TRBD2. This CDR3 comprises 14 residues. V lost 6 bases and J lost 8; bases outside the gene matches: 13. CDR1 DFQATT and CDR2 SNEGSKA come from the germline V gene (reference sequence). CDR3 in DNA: TGCAGTGCCATTCCTAGCGGTTCAACGGATGAGCAGTTCTTC. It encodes CSAIPSGSTDEQFF.

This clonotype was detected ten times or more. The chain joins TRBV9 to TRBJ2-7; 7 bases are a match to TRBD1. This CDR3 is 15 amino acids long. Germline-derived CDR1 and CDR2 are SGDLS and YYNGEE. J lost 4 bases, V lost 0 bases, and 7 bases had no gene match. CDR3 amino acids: CASSVGDRELYEQYF. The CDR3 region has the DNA TGTGCCAGCAGCGTAGGGGACAGAGAACTTTACGAGCAGTACTTC.

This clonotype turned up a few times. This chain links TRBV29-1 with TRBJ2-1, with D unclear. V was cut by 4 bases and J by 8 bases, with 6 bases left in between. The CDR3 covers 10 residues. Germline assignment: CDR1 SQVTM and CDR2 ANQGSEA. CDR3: CSVAGDEQFF. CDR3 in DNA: TGCAGCGTTGCAGGAGATGAGCAGTTCTTC.

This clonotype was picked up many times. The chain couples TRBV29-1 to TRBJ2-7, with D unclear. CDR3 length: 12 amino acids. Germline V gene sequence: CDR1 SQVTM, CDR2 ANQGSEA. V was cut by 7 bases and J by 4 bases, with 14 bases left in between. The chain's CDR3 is CSAARNAYEQYF. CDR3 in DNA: TGCAGCGCCGCCCGGAATGCGTACGAGCAGTACTTC.

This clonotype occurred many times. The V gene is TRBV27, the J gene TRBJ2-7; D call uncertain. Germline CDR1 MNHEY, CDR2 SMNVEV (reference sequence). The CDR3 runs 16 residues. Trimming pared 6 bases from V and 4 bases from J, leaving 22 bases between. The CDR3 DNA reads TGTGCCAGCAGCCTTAGTATGGGCCCTGAGTCTTACGAGCAGTACTTC. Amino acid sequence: CASSLSMGPESYEQYF.

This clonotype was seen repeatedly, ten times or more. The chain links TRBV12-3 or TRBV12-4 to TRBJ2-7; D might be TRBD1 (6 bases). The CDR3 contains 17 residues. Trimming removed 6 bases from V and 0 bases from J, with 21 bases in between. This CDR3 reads CASSPKETGPSSYEQYF. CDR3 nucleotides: TGTGCCAGCAGCCCCAAAGAGACAGGTCCGAGCTCCTACGAGCAGTACTTC.

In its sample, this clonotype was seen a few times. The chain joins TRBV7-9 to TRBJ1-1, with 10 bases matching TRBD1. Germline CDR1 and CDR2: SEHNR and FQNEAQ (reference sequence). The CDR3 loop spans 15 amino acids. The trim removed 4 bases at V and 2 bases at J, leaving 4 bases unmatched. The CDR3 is CASSYGTGVNTEAFF. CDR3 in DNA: TGTGCCAGCAGCTACGGGACAGGGGTTAACACTGAAGCTTTCTTT.

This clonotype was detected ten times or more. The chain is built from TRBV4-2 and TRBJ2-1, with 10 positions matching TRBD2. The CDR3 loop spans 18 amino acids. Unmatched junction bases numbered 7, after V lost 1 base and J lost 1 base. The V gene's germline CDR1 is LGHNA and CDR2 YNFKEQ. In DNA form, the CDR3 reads TGTGCCAGCAGCCAAGCATCTAGCGGGAGTAGGTCCTACAATGAGCAGTTCTTC. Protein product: CASSQASSGSRSYNEQFF.

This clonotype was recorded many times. The CDR3, as DNA: TGTGCCAGCAGCTTATCACTAGACACCGGGGAGCTGTTTTTT. Protein: CASSLSLDTGELFF. The chain couples TRBV11-2 to TRBJ2-2, with D perhaps TRBD2 (5 bases). The germline V gene encodes CDR1 SGHAT and CDR2 FQNNGV. Trimming stripped 2 bases from V and 3 bases from J, with 7 bases between. The length of the CDR3 is 14 residues. Together with reference TRBV11-2 and TRBJ2-2, the CDR3 gives the full variable domain: EAGVAQSPRYKIIEKRQSVAFWCNPISGHATLYWYQQILGQGPKLLIQFQNNGVVDDSQLPKDRFSAERLKGVDSTLKIQPAKLEDSAVYLCASSLSLDTGELFFGEGSRLTVL.

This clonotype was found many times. CDR3 DNA: TGCGCCAGCAGCCTCTGGTGGGCGGAGGACACCGGGGAGCTGTTTTTT. Translating it yields CASSLWWAEDTGELFF. The chain links TRBV4-3 to TRBJ2-2, with a tentative D call TRBD2 (5 bases). The CDR3 loop spans 16 amino acids. V lost 4 bases to trimming and J lost 3 bases, with 15 bases between them. Germline CDR1 is LGHNA and CDR2 is YSLEER.

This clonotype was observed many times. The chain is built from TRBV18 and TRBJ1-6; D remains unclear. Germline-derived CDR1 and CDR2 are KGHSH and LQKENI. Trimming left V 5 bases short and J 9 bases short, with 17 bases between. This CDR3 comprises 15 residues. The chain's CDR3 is CASSIQTGRASPLHF. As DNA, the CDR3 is TGTGCCAGCTCAATTCAGACCGGGCGGGCTTCACCCCTCCACTTT.

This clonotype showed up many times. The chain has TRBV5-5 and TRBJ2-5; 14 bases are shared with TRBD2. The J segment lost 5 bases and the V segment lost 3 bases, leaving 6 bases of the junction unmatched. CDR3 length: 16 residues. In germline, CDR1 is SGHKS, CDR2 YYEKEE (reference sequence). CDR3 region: CASSSWTSGRWETQYF. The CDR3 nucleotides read TGTGCCAGCAGCTCCTGGACTAGCGGGAGGTGGGAGACCCAGTACTTC.

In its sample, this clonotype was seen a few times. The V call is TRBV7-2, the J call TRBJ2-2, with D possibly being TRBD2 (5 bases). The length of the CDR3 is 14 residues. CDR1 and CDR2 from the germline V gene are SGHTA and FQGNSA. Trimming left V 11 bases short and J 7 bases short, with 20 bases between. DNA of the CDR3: TGTGCCGAAACAAGAGGCGGGTCAGGCGGGGAGCTGTTTTTT. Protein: CAETRGGSGGELFF.

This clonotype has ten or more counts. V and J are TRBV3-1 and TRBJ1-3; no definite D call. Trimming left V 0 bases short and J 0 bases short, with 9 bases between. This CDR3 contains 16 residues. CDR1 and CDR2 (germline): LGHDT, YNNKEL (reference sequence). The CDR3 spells CASSQDSGSSGNTIYF. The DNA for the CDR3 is TGTGCCAGCAGCCAAGATTCGGGGAGCTCTGGAAACACCATATATTTT.

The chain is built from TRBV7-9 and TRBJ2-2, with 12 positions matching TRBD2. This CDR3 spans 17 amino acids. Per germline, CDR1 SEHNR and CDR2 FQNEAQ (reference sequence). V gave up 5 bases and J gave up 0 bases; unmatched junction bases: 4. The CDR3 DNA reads TGTGCCAGCAGCACACTAGCGGGGGGTCCGAACACCGGGGAGCTGTTTTTT. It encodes CASSTLAGGPNTGELFF.